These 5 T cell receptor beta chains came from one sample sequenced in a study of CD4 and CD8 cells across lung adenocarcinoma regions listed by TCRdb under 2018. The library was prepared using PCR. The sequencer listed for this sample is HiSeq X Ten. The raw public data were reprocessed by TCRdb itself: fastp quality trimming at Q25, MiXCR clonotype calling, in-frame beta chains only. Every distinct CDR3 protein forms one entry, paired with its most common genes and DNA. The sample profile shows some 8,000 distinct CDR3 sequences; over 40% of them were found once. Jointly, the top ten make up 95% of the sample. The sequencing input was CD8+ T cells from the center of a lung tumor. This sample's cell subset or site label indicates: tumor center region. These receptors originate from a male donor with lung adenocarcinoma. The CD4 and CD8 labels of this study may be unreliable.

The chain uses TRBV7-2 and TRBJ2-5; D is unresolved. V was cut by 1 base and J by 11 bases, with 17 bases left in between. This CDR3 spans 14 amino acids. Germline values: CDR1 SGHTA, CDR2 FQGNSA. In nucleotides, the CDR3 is TGTGCCAGCAGCTTAGTTTGGAGTGGGAATGAGCAGTACTTC. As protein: CASSLVWSGNEQYF.

This CDR3 reads CASSYLPRGIGNEQFF. In nucleotides, the CDR3 is TGTGCCAGCAGTTACTTACCCAGGGGTATAGGTAATGAGCAGTTCTTC. This chain connects TRBV6-5 to TRBJ2-1; tentative D call: TRBD1 (6 bases). This CDR3 region has 16 residues. The germline V gene has CDR1 MNHEY and CDR2 SVGAGI. The V gene lost 1 base and the J gene lost 7 bases, with 17 bases spanning the gap.

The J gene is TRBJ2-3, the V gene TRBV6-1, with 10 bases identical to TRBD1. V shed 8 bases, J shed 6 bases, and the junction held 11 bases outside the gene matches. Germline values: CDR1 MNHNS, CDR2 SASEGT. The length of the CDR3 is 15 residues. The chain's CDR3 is CASGGQGGGGDTQYF. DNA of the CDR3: TGTGCCAGCGGTGGACAGGGGGGGGGGGGGGATACGCAGTATTTT.

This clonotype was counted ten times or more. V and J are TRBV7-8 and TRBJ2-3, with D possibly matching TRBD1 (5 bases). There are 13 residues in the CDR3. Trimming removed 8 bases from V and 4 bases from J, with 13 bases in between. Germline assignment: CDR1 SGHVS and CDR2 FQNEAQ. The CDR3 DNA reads TGTGCCAGCCGCAGGGTTGGCGCAGATACGCAGTATTTT. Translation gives CASRRVGADTQYF.

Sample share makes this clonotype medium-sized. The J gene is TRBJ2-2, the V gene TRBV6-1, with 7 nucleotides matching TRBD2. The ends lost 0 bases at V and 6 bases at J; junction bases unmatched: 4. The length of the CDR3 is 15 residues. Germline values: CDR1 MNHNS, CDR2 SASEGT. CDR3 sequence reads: CASSEAAGEAGELFF. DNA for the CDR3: TGTGCCAGCAGTGAAGCGGCGGGAGAGGCCGGGGAGCTGTTTTTT.